The clone carrying this T cell receptor (beta chain) was seen at least ten times. The antigen is not known. A unique molecular identifier was attached to every TCR cDNA molecule. TCRdb ran MiXCR on the 5' RACE reads and lists one entry per CDR3 protein. Of roughly 50,000 distinct CDR3 sequences in the sample, roughly 7.2% were seen once. The V and J ends lost 5 bases and 8 bases, in that order; junction bases with no gene match: 16. Germline assignment: CDR1 SEHNR and CDR2 FQNEAQ (reference sequence). There are 19 residues in the CDR3. The sample belongs to a study of spatial heterogeneity in lung cancer. Study at large: Detection consistently yielded more beta chains than alpha chains. Study observations and caveats: The appearance of ubiquitous expanded tumor TCRs in blood was greater at resection than follow-up.

Noted time point: sample taken at primary tumor resection. Tumor, nontumor lung or frozen PBMC supplied whole RNA, sequenced without sorting. The donors were 55 to 80 patients with non-small cell lung cancer that was early-stage and untreated. The sample was PBMCs, taken at surgery. The rearrangement joins TRBV7-9 to TRBJ1-6; TRBD1 matches at 12 bases. This clonotype originated in a female donor with early-stage non-small cell lung cancer. CDR3 DNA sequence: TGTGCCAGCAGCCAATTCGGGACAGGGGGCGTTTTACCTGATTCACCCCTCCACTTT. Translated, it gives CASSQFGTGGVLPDSPLHF.